This T cell receptor beta chain is drawn from a study of T-cell reconstitution after alpha-beta-depleted transplantation in children. Preparation of the TCRbeta library was carried out with unique molecular identifiers. TCRdb re-called the PCR reads with MiXCR, one entry per CDR3 protein. The sample has roughly 150,000 distinct CDR3 sequences; around 10% are singletons. General study points: From surviving recipient T cells and thymic progenitors came the high day-60 TCRbeta diversity observed in some patients.

The sample holds many counts of this clonotype. Its target is not known. Material: PBMCs, obtained before TCRalphabeta/CD19-depleted stem cell transplant. The receptor's source is a boy younger than 10 with acute myeloid leukemia, due to receive a stem cell transplant.

The CDR3 sequence: CSARDRIGRGQETQYF. In nucleotides, the CDR3 is TGCAGTGCTAGAGATCGTATTGGGCGGGGGCAAGAGACCCAGTACTTC. The chain couples TRBV20-1 to TRBJ2-5, with 7 bases matching TRBD2. Germline CDR1 is DFQATT and CDR2 is SNEGSKA (reference sequence). Trimming at V came to 0 bases and at J to 2 bases, leaving 9 bases not matched to a gene. The CDR3 spans 16 residues.